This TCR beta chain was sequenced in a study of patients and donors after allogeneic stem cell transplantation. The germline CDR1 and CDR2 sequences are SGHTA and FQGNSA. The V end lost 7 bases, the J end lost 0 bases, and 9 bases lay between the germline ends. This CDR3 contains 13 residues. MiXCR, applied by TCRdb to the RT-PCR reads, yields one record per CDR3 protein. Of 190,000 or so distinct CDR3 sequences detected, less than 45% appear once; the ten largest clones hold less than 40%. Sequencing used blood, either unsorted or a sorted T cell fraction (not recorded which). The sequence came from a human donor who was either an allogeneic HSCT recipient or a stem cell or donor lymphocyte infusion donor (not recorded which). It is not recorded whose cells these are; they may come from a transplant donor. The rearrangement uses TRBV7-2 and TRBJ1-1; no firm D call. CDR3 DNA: TGTGCCAGCAATACGGTGATGAACACTGAAGCTTTCTTT. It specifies CASNTVMNTEAFF.